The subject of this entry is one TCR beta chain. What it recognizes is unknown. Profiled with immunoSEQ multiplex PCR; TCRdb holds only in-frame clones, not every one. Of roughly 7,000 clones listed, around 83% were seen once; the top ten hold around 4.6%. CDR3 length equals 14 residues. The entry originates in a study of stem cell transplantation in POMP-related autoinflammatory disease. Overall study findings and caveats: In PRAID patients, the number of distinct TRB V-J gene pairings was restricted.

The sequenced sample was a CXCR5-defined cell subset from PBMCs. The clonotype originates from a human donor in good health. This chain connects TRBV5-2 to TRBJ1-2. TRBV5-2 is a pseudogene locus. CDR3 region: CASKRVRKTYGYTF. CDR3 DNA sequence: TGTGCCAGCAAACGAGTACGAAAGACCTATGGCTACACCTTC.